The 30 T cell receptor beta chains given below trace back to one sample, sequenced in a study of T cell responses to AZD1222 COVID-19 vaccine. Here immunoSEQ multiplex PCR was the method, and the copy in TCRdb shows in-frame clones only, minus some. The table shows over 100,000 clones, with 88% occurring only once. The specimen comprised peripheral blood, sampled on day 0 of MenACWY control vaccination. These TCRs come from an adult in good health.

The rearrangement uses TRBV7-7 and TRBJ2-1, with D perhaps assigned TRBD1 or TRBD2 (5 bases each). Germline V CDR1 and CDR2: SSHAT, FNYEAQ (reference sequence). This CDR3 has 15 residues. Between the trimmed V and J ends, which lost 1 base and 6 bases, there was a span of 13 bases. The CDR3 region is CASSLDLGAGNEQFF. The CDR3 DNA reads TGTGCCAGCAGCTTAGACCTTGGGGCGGGCAATGAGCAGTTCTTC.

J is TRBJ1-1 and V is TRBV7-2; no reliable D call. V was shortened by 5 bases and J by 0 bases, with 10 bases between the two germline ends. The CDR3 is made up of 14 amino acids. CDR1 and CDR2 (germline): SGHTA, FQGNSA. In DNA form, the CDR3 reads TGTGCCAGCAGCCCCAGCCTGATGAACACTGAAGCTTTCTTT. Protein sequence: CASSPSLMNTEAFF.

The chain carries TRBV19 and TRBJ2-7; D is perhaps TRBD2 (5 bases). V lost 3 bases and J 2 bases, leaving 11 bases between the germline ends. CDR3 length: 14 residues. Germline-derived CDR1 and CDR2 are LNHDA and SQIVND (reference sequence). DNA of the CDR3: TGTGCCAGTAGTATCGAGGGCAGCACCTACGAGCAGTACTTC. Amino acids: CASSIEGSTYEQYF.

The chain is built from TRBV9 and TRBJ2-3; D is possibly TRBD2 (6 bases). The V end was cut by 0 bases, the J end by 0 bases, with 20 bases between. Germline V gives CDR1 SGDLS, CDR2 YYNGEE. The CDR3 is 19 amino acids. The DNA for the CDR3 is TGTGCCAGCAGCGTAGAGCCCCGAATAGCGGCAGAAAGCACAGATACGCAGTATTTT. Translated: CASSVEPRIAAESTDTQYF.

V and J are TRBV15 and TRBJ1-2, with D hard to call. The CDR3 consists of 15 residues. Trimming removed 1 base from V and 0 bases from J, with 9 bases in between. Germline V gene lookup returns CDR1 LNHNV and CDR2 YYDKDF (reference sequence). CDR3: CATSRVFAPNYGYTF. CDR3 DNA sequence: TGTGCCACCAGCAGAGTTTTTGCCCCTAACTATGGCTACACCTTC.

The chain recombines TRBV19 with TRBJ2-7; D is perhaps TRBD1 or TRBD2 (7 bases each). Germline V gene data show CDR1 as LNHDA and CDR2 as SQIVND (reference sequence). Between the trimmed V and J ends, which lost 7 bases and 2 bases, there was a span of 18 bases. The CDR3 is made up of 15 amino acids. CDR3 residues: CASKRSGTETYEQYF. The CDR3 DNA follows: TGTGCCAGTAAAAGAAGCGGGACAGAAACCTACGAGCAGTACTTC.

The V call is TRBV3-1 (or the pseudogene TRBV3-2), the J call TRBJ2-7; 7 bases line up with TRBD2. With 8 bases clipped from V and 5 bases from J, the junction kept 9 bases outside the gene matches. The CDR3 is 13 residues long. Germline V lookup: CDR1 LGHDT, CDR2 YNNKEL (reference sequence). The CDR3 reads CASGSSGTDEQYF. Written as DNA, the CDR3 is TGTGCCAGCGGGTCAAGCGGGACTGACGAGCAGTACTTC.

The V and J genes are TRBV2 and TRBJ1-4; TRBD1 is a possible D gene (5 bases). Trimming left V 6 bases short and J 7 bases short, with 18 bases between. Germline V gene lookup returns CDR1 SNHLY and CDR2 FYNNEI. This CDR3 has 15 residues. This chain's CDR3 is CASSLGWAGLEKLFF. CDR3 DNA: TGTGCCAGCAGCTTGGGGTGGGCAGGGCTTGAAAAACTGTTTTTT.

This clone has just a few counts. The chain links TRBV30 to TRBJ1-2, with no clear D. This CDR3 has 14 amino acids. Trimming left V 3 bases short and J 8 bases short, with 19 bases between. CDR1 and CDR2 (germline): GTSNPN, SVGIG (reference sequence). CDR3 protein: CAWRSLGWSDGYTF. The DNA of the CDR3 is TGTGCCTGGAGATCGCTGGGGTGGAGCGACGGCTACACCTTC.

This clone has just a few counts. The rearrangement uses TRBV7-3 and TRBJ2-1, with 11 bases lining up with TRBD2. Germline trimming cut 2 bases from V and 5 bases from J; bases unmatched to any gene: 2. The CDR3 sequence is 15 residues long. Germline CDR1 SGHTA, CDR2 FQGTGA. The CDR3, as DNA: TGTGCCAGCAGCTTAGTGGGACTAGCGGACAATGAGCAGTTCTTC. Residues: CASSLVGLADNEQFF.

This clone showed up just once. The CDR3 DNA reads as TGTGCCAGCAGCTTGCCAGGGGGGTCTTACGAGCAGTACTTC. Amino acids: CASSLPGGSYEQYF. The chain recombines TRBV13 with TRBJ2-7, with a weak D call TRBD1 (7 bases). CDR1 and CDR2 from the germline V gene are PRHDT and FYEKMQ (reference sequence). Trimming took off 3 bases at V and 4 bases at J, with 13 bases between the two ends. This CDR3 is built from 14 residues.

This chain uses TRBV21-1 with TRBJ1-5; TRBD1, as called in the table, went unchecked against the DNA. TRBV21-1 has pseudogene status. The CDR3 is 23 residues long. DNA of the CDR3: TGTGCCAGCAGCAAAGAGAAAGCTACTTCCCCGGGACAGGGGAAGTTGGGCAATCAGCCCCAGCATTTT. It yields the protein CASSKEKATSPGQGKLGNQPQHF.

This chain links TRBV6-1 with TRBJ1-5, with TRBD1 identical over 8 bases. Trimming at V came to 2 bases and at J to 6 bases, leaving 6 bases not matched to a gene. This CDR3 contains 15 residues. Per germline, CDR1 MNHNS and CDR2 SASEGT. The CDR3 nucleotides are TGTGCCAGCAGTGAATACAGGGGGTTTGGTCAGCCCCAGCATTTT. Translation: CASSEYRGFGQPQHF.

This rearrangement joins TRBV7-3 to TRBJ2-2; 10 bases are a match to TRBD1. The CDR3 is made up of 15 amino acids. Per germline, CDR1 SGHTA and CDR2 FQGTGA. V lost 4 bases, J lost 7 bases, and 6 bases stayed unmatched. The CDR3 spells CASSSRQGARGELFF. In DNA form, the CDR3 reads TGTGCCAGCAGCTCCAGACAGGGGGCGCGCGGGGAGCTGTTTTTT. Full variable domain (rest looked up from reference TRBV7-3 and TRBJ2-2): GAGVSQTPSNKVTEKGKYVELRCDPISGHTALYWYRQSLGQGPEFLIYFQGTGAADDSGLPNDRFFAVRPEGSVSTLKIQRTERGDSAVYLCASSSRQGARGELFFGEGSRLTVL.

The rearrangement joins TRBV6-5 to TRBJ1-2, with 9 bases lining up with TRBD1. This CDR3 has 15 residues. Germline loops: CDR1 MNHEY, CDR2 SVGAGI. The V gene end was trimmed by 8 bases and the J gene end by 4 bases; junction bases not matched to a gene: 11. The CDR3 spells CASGSLGQGTYGYTF. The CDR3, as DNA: TGTGCCAGCGGTAGTCTAGGACAGGGGACCTATGGCTACACCTTC.

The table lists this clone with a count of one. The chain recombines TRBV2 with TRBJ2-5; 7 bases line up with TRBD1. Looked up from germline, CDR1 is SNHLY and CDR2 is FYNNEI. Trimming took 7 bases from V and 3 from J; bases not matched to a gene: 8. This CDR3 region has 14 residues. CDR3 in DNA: TGTGCCAGCACCCCGGACAGGCCGAAAGAGACCCAGTACTTC. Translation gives CASTPDRPKETQYF.

The CDR3 nucleotides read TGTGCCATCAGCGGGACAGGGAATAGCAATCAGCCCCAGCATTTT. It yields the protein CAISGTGNSNQPQHF. The V and J genes are TRBV10-3 and TRBJ1-5, with 9 bases matching TRBD1. Germline V CDR1 and CDR2: ENHRY, SYGVKD. Losses at the gene ends were 6 bases for V and 0 bases for J; bases not matched to a gene: 3. CDR3 length: 15 residues.

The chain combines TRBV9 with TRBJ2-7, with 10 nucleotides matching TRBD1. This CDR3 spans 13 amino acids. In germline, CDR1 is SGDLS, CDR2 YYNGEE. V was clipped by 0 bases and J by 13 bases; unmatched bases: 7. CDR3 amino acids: CASSVGGQGNEYF. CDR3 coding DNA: TGTGCCAGCAGCGTAGGGGGACAGGGGAATGAATACTTC.

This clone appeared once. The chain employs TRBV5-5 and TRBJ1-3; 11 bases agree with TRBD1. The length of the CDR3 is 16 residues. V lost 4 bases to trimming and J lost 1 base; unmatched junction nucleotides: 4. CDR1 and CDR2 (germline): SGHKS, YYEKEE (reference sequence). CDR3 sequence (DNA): TGTGCCAGCAGCGGCGGGACAGGGGGTTCTGGAAACACCATATATTTT. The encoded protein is CASSGGTGGSGNTIYF.

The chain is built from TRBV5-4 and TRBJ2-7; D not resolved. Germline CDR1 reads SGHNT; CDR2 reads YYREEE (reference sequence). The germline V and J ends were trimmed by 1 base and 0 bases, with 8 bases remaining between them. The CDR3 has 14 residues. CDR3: CASSLYGVSYEQYF. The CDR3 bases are TGTGCCAGCAGCTTGTATGGGGTCTCCTACGAGCAGTACTTC.

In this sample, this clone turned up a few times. The CDR3 region has the DNA TGTGCCAGCAGCTTAGAAGCGGGGGGCTCAACTGAAGCTTTCTTT. It encodes CASSLEAGGSTEAFF. The J gene is TRBJ1-1, the V gene TRBV7-2, with a tentative D call TRBD1 (6 bases). Germline V gene data show CDR1 as SGHTA and CDR2 as FQGNSA. The length of the CDR3 is 15 residues. V was trimmed by 1 base and J by 5 bases, leaving 14 bases between them.

CDR3 coding DNA: TGTGCCAGTAGTATCGGGAGAGGGGGGAAGAACACTGAAGCTTTCTTT. Protein product: CASSIGRGGKNTEAFF. V usage is TRBV19 and J usage is TRBJ1-1; D is possibly TRBD1 (6 bases). V was cut by 3 bases and J by 1 base, with 15 bases left in between. Germline values: CDR1 LNHDA, CDR2 SQIVND (reference sequence). The length of the CDR3 is 16 residues.

Here the CDR3 DNA reads TGTGCCAGCAGTTCCACGACCGGCCGGGATGAAAAACTGTTTTTT. It translates to CASSSTTGRDEKLFF. This sequence joins TRBV6-5 and TRBJ1-4; D is unclear. The V gene lost 4 bases and the J gene lost 6 bases, with 15 bases spanning the gap. Germline V gives CDR1 MNHEY, CDR2 SVGAGI. The CDR3 contains 15 residues.

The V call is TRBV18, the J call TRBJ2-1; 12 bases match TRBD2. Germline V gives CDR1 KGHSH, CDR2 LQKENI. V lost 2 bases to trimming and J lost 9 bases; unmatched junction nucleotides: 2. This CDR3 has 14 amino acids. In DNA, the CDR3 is TGTGCCAGCTCACCAGGGACTAGCGGGTCTGAGCAGTTCTTC. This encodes CASSPGTSGSEQFF.

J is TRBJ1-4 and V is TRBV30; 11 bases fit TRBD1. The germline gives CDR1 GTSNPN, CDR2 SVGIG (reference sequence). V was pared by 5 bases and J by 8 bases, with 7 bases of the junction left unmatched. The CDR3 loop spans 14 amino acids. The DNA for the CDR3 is TGTGCCTGGGAATACGGGACAGGGGGGGAAAAACTGTTTTTT. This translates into CAWEYGTGGEKLFF.

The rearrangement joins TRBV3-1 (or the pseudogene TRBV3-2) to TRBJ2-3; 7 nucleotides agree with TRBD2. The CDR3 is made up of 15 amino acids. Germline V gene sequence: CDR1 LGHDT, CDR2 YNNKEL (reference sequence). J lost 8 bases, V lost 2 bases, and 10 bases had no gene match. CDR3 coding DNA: TGTGCCAGCAGCCAAATTTCGACTAGCTCAGGTACGCAGTATTTT. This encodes CASSQISTSSGTQYF.

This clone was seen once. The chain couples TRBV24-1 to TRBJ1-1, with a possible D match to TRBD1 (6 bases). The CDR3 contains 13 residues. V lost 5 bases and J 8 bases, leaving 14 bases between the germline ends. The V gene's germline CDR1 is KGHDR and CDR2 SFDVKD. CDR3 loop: CATSGNRDNEAFF. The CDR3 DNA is TGTGCCACCAGTGGCAACCGGGACAACGAAGCTTTCTTT.

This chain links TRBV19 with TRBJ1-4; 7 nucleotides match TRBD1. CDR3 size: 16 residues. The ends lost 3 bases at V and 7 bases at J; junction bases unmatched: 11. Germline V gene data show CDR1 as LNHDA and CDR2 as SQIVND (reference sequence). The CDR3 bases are TGTGCCAGTAGTATTTTCGGAAGGGGGCGGGGTGAAAAACTGTTTTTT. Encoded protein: CASSIFGRGRGEKLFF.

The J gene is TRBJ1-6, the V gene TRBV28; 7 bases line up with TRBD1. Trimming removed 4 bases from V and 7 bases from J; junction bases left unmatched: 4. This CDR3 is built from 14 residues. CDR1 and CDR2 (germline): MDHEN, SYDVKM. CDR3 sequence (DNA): TGTGCCAGCAGTTACGACAGGGCGAATTCACCCCTCCACTTT. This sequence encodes CASSYDRANSPLHF.

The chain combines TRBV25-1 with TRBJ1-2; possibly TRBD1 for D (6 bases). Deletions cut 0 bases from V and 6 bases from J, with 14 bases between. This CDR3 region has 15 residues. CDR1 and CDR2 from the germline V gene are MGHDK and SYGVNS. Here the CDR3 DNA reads TGTGCCAGCAGTGAATACAGACAGGCTGAAGATGGCTACACCTTC. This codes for CASSEYRQAEDGYTF.